A single sample gave rise to the 21 T cell receptor beta chains below, sequenced in a study of T-cell reconstitution after alpha-beta-depleted transplantation in children. Library preparation (for TCRbeta) was performed with unique molecular identifiers. TCRdb re-called the PCR reads with MiXCR, one entry per CDR3 protein. Here the sample spans around 400,000 distinct CDR3 sequences, roughly 20% being singletons. This specimen consisted of PBMCs from the stem cell graft donor, obtained from the stem cell graft. The receptors come from a human donor who donated a stem cell graft to a child with acute myeloid leukemia.

In its sample, this clonotype was seen many times. The chain has TRBV12-3 or TRBV12-4 and TRBJ1-1; D is ambiguous. The CDR3 consists of 13 residues. The V end lost 3 bases, the J end lost 7 bases, and 12 bases lay between the germline ends. CDR3 bases: TGTGCCAGCAGTTTTCTCCGGGCTCGTGAAGCTTTCTTT. Translation gives CASSFLRAREAFF.

This clonotype was picked up many times. The gene calls are TRBV7-3 and TRBJ2-3; D is possibly TRBD1 (6 bases). Per germline, CDR1 SGHTA and CDR2 FQGTGA. With 7 bases removed from V and 2 bases from J, the gap between germline ends came to 13 bases. CDR3 length equals 14 residues. CDR3 amino acids: CASTGQGNTDTQYF. In DNA, the CDR3 is TGTGCCAGCACCGGTCAGGGGAACACAGATACGCAGTATTTT. The full variable domain, with the rest looked up from reference TRBV7-3 and TRBJ2-3, is GAGVSQTPSNKVTEKGKYVELRCDPISGHTALYWYRQSLGQGPEFLIYFQGTGAADDSGLPNDRFFAVRPEGSVSTLKIQRTERGDSAVYLCASTGQGNTDTQYFGPGTRLTVL.

This sequence joins TRBV29-1 and TRBJ1-2; 8 bases are shared with TRBD1. The CDR3 length is 14 residues. Germline trimming cut 5 bases from V and 4 bases from J; bases unmatched to any gene: 9. CDR1 is SQVTM and CDR2 is ANQGSEA in the germline V gene. The CDR3 nucleotides are TGCAGCGTTCGGTTCGACAGGGGCTTCTATGGCTACACCTTC. Its protein is CSVRFDRGFYGYTF.

There are many counts of this clonotype. This chain joins TRBV27 and TRBJ1-5; D is uncertain. Trimming shortened V by 4 bases and J by 0 bases, and 4 bases separated the two germline ends. This CDR3 region has 13 residues. CDR1 is MNHEY, CDR2 SMNVEV, per germline (reference sequence). The DNA of the CDR3 is TGTGCCAGCAGTTCTCATAGCAATCAGCCCCAGCATTTT. Its protein product is CASSSHSNQPQHF.

The chain links TRBV7-2 to TRBJ1-2; the D is unclear. The CDR3 has 14 amino acids. Looked up from germline, CDR1 is SGHTA and CDR2 is FQGNSA. Trimming stripped 6 bases from V and 8 bases from J, with 19 bases between. The CDR3 reads CASSNLTSGRGYTF. CDR3 nucleotide sequence: TGTGCCAGCAGTAACCTTACATCTGGACGCGGCTACACCTTC.

This clonotype was seen more than once but under ten times. The chain is built from TRBV9 and TRBJ2-2; 7 nucleotides match TRBD2. Losses at the gene ends were 0 bases for V and 1 base for J; bases not matched to a gene: 3. The germline V gene has CDR1 SGDLS and CDR2 YYNGEE. This CDR3 region has 16 residues. As DNA, the CDR3 is TGTGCCAGCAGCGTAGCGGGAGGAGGGAACACCGGGGAGCTGTTTTTT. Amino acids: CASSVAGGGNTGELFF.

J is TRBJ2-2 and V is TRBV29-1; D gene ambiguous. CDR1 and CDR2 from the germline V gene are SQVTM and ANQGSEA. The CDR3 spans 13 residues. Trimming removed 7 bases at V and 1 base at J, with 10 bases between. The CDR3 DNA is TGCAGCGCTACAAGACAGAACACCGGGGAGCTGTTTTTT. The encoded protein is CSATRQNTGELFF.

Only a few counts were recorded for this clonotype. V and J are TRBV24-1 and TRBJ2-1, with 9 bases matching TRBD2. With 5 bases clipped from V and 3 bases from J, the junction kept 7 bases outside the gene matches. Germline V gene sequence: CDR1 KGHDR, CDR2 SFDVKD. This CDR3 comprises 16 residues. CDR3 loop: CATSVAGGSFYNEQFF. The CDR3 DNA sequence: TGTGCCACCAGTGTTGCGGGAGGGAGCTTCTACAATGAGCAGTTCTTC.

A word on this clonotype: An end of the junction does not agree with germline; a read error may underlie this. The rearrangement uses TRBV10-3 and TRBJ1-1; 8 bases align to TRBD1. The CDR3 has 13 amino acids. Per the germline V gene, CDR1 is ENHRY and CDR2 is SYGVKD. The CDR3 region is CAITRDRNAEAFF. The CDR3 coding sequence is TGTGCCATCACCAGGGACAGGAACGCTGAAGCTTTCTTT.

V and J are TRBV12-3 or TRBV12-4 and TRBJ2-7, with 8 positions matching TRBD2. The CDR3 spans 16 residues. With 2 bases clipped from V and 1 base from J, the junction kept 7 bases outside the gene matches. This CDR3 reads CASSLSGGRSSYEQYF. Here the CDR3 DNA reads TGTGCCAGCAGTTTATCTGGCGGGAGGTCGTCCTACGAGCAGTACTTC.

This clonotype has only a few counts. The chain is built from TRBV15 and TRBJ2-7; TRBD1 or TRBD2 may be the D gene (5 bases each). Germline V gives CDR1 LNHNV, CDR2 YYDKDF (reference sequence). This CDR3 contains 15 residues. V was trimmed by 0 bases and J by 0 bases, leaving 9 bases between them. The CDR3 bases are TGTGCCACCAGCAGAGATCTGGGGGACTCCTACGAGCAGTACTTC. This sequence encodes CATSRDLGDSYEQYF. Variable domain in full (rest from reference TRBV15 and TRBJ2-7): DAMVIQNPRYQVTQFGKPVTLSCSQTLNHNVMYWYQQKSSQAPKLLFHYYDKDFNNEADTPDNFQSRRPNTSFCFLDIRSPGLGDTAMYLCATSRDLGDSYEQYFGPGTRLTVT.

This clonotype was found many times. The chain joins TRBV20-1 to TRBJ2-1; D gene ambiguous. Germline CDR1 and CDR2: DFQATT and SNEGSKA (reference sequence). Trimming shortened V by 4 bases and J by 10 bases, and 8 bases separated the two germline ends. The CDR3 consists of 10 residues. The CDR3 region is CSATREEQFF. The CDR3 DNA reads TGCAGTGCTACCCGAGAGGAGCAGTTCTTC.

In this sample, this clonotype turned up a few times. The chain is built from TRBV30 and TRBJ2-7, with TRBD2 as a possible D gene (6 bases). The CDR3 length is 13 residues. Trimming shortened V by 2 bases and J by 3 bases, and 11 bases separated the two germline ends. Germline CDR1 reads GTSNPN; CDR2 reads SVGIG (reference sequence). This CDR3 is CAWSKDGGYEQYF. CDR3 DNA sequence: TGTGCCTGGAGTAAAGACGGGGGCTACGAGCAGTACTTC.

This chain uses TRBV12-3 or TRBV12-4 with TRBJ1-6, with 8 bases matching TRBD1. After removal of 5 bases from V and 8 bases from J, the junction contained 2 bases not matched to a gene. The CDR3 runs 13 residues. Written as DNA, the CDR3 is TGTGCCAGCAGTCCGGACAGGGATTCACCCCTCCACTTT. This gives the protein CASSPDRDSPLHF.

The V call is TRBV5-1, the J call TRBJ2-2, with TRBD1 matching over 8 bases. V shed 1 base, J shed 7 bases, and the junction held 9 bases outside the gene matches. CDR3 length: 16 residues. Germline lookup yields CDR1 SGHRS and CDR2 YFSETQ. The DNA of the CDR3 is TGCGCCAGCAGCTTGTCCCCGCAGGGGGCCAACGGGGAGCTGTTTTTT. Protein product: CASSLSPQGANGELFF. The variable domain in full, with the rest retrieved from reference TRBV5-1 and TRBJ2-2, is KAGVTQTPRYLIKTRGQQVTLSCSPISGHRSVSWYQQTPGQGLQFLFEYFSETQRNKGNFPGRFSGRQFSNSRSEMNVSTLELGDSALYLCASSLSPQGANGELFFGEGSRLTVL.

The chain carries TRBV6-1 and TRBJ2-1, with 7 positions matching TRBD1. Germline V gene sequence: CDR1 MNHNS, CDR2 SASEGT. This CDR3 has 15 amino acids. Unmatched junction bases numbered 5, after V lost 2 bases and J lost 4 bases. In nucleotides, the CDR3 is TGTGCCAGCAGTGAAACCCAGGGGGTATACAATGAGCAGTTCTTC. It specifies CASSETQGVYNEQFF.

The chain's CDR3 is CASSDLLGTDTQYF. The CDR3, as DNA: TGTGCCAGCAGTGACCTACTAGGTACAGATACGCAGTATTTT. The gene calls are TRBV6-1 and TRBJ2-3, with a possible D match to TRBD2 (5 bases). The CDR3 length is 14 residues. V lost 3 bases and J lost 3, with 10 bases in between. Germline CDR1 and CDR2: MNHNS and SASEGT.

Only a few counts were recorded for this clonotype. The V call is TRBV12-3 or TRBV12-4, the J call TRBJ2-3; D unclear. Trimming took off 5 bases at V and 3 bases at J, with 12 bases between the two ends. This CDR3 comprises 14 residues. For the CDR3, the DNA is TGTGCCAGCAGTCCACGAGCGTTTACAGATACGCAGTATTTT. Translating gives CASSPRAFTDTQYF.

This clonotype was seen only a few times. The rearrangement joins TRBV5-6 to TRBJ2-5, with 14 bases lining up with TRBD2. The CDR3 loop spans 17 amino acids. J gave up 4 bases and V 5 bases, and 10 bases lay outside the gene matches. The germline V gene has CDR1 SGHDT and CDR2 YYEEEE. The DNA of the CDR3 is TGTGCCAGCAGTACGGGACTAGCGGGAGTAGGGGGAGAGACCCAGTACTTC. Its protein product is CASSTGLAGVGGETQYF.

This clonotype showed up just once. This sequence joins TRBV3-1 and TRBJ2-1; 8 nucleotides agree with TRBD2. The trim removed 3 bases at V and 2 bases at J, leaving 3 bases unmatched. The germline V gene has CDR1 LGHDT and CDR2 YNNKEL (reference sequence). CDR3 size: 15 residues. As DNA, the CDR3 is TGTGCCAGCAGCCATCCGGGAGGGGCCTACAATGAGCAGTTCTTC. It yields the protein CASSHPGGAYNEQFF.

There are a few counts of this clonotype. The V and J genes are TRBV6-5 and TRBJ1-1; no clear D. Trimming removed 0 bases at V and 5 bases at J, with 10 bases between. CDR3 size: 14 residues. The germline V gene encodes CDR1 MNHEY and CDR2 SVGAGI. CDR3 amino acids: CASSYSRGGTEAFF. In DNA, the CDR3 is TGTGCCAGCAGTTACTCCCGGGGTGGGACTGAAGCTTTCTTT.